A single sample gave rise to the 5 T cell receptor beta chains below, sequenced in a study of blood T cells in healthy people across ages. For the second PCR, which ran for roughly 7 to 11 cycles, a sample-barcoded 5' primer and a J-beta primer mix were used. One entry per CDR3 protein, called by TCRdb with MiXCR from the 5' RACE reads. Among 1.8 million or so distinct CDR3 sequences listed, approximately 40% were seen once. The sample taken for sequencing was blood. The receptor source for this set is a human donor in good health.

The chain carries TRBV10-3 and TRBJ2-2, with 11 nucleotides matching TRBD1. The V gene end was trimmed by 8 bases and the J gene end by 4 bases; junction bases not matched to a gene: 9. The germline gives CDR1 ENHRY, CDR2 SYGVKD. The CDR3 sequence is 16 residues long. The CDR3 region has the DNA TGTGCCATCCGGGACAGGGGGAATTCCGGCACCGGGGAGCTGTTTTTT. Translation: CAIRDRGNSGTGELFF.

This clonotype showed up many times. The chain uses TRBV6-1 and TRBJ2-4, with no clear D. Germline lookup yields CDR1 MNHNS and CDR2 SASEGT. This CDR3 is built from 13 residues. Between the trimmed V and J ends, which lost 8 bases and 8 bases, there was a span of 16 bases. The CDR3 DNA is TGTGCCAGCTCTCCACCGCACATCGACATTCAGTACTTC. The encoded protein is CASSPPHIDIQYF.

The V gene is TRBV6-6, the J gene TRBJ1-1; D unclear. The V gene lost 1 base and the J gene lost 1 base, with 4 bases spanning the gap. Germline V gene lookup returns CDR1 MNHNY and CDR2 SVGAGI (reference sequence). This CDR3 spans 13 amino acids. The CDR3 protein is CASSYWANTEAFF. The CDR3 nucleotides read TGTGCCAGCAGTTACTGGGCGAACACTGAAGCTTTCTTT.

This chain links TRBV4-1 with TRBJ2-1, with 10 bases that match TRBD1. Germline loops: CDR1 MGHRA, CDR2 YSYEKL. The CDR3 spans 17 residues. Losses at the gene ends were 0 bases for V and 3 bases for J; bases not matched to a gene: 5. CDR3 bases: TGCGCCAGCAGCCAAGAGGAGGACAGGGGGATCTACAATGAGCAGTTCTTC. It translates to CASSQEEDRGIYNEQFF.

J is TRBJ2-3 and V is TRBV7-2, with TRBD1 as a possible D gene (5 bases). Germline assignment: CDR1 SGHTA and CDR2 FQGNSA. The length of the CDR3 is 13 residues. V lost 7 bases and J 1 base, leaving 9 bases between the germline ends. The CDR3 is CASTNRRTDTQYF. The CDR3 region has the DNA TGTGCCAGCACGAACAGGCGCACAGATACGCAGTATTTT.